This T cell receptor beta chain was identified during a study of early T cells in non-severe SARS-CoV-2 infection. Study-wide background: Chains from this unsorted whole-blood bulk RNA could not be paired.

Trimming left V 5 bases short and J 0 bases short, with 5 bases between. Germline V gene sequence: CDR1 KGHSH, CDR2 LQKENI. This CDR3 region has 12 residues. Individual cDNA molecules received unique molecular identifiers. MiXCR was run by TCRdb on the 5' RACE reads, yielding one entry per CDR3 protein. The sample holds about 63,000 distinct CDR3 sequences, roughly 13% seen once. The chain links TRBV18 to TRBJ2-7; the D is unclear. The sample comprised whole blood. This clonotype was obtained from an adult who was a healthcare worker with PCR-confirmed SARS-CoV-2 infection or an uninfected control (not recorded which). CDR3 nucleotide sequence: TGTGCCAGCTCAGGCAGCTCCTACGAGCAGTACTTC. Its protein product is CASSGSSYEQYF. Looking up the rest from reference TRBV18 and TRBJ2-7 gives the full variable domain: NAGVMQNPRHLVRRRGQEARLRCSPMKGHSHVYWYRQLPEEGLKFMVYLQKENIIDESGMPKERFSAEFPKEGPSILRIQQVVRGDSAAYFCASSGSSYEQYFGPGTRLTVT.